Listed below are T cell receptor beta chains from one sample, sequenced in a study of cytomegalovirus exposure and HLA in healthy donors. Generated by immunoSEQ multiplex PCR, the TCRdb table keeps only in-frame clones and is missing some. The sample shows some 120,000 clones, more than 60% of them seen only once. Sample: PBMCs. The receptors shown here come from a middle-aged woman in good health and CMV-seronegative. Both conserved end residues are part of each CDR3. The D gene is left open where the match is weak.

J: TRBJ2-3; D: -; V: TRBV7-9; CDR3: CASSPGVSSTDTQYF
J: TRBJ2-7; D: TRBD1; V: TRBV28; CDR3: CASRPGQGAYEQYF
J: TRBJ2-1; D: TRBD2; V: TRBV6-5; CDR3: CASSVGLAGGPQFF
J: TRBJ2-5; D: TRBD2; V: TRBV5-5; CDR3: CASSTLGGRGVETQYF
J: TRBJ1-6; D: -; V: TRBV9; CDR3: CASSVGWQGAPLHF
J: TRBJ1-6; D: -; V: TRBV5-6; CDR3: CASSSLTQGTNSPLHF
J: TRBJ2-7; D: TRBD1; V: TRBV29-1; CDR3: CSVETTGGFYEQYF
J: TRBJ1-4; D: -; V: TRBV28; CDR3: CASSLRQGGIEKLFF
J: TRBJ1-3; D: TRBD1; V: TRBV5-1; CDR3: CASSEGAGNTIYF
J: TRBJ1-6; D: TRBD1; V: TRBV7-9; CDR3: CASRDSGSPLHF
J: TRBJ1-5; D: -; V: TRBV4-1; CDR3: CASSQDPTGRQPQHF
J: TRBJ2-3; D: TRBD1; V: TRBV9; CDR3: CASSVENPGQGRTDTQYF
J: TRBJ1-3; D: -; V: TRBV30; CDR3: CAWSVSGDGNTIYF
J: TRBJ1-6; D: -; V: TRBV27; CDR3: CASSFYLTANSPLHF
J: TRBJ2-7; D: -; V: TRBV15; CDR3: CATSREINRATTYEQYF
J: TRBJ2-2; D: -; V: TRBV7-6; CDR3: CASSLVAANTGELFF
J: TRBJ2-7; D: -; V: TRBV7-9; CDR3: CSSSLVANEQYF
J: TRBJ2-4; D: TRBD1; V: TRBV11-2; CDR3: CASRGQGAKNIQYF
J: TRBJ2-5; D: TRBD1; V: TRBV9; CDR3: CASSVGGQQETQYF
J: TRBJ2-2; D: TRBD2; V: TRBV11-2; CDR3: CASSLGLASPTRELFF
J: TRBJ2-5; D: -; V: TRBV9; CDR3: CASSPLEGSETQYF
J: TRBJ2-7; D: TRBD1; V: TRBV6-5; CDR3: CASSYSRGGKHEQYF
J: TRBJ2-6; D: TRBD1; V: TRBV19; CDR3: CASSADRGYVLTF
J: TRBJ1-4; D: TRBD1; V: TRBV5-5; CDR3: CASSSDRGRGEKLFF